This is a list of T cell receptor beta chains from one sample in a study of blood T cell repertoires in COVID-19. Sequencing was performed with immunoSEQ multiplex PCR; in TCRdb, only in-frame clones are kept and a portion is missing. The data hold 65,000 to 75,000 clones, with approximately 78% observed a single time. What was sequenced was peripheral blood. The receptors were sampled from a woman older than 75 with acute or convalescent COVID-19. Both conserved end residues are trimmed from each CDR3. The order of the fields is CDR3 protein, V gene.

cdr3_aa: ASSDRTGNEQY; v_call: TRBV4-1
cdr3_aa: ASSQELTAMNNSPLH; v_call: TRBV3-1/TRBV3-2
cdr3_aa: AWSRGKTHSYEQY; v_call: TRBV30
cdr3_aa: ASSPGHRGLAF; v_call: TRBV3-1/TRBV3-2
cdr3_aa: SVKRTDGYT; v_call: TRBV29-1
cdr3_aa: ATSSGKETQY; v_call: TRBV15
cdr3_aa: SQIGGGYTDTQY; v_call: TRBV29-1
cdr3_aa: ASSLLGGVVGIEETQY; v_call: TRBV27
cdr3_aa: ASSESWGQAF; v_call: TRBV6-1
cdr3_aa: ASMTTGGRSPLH; v_call: TRBV6-5
cdr3_aa: ASSLDGTGETGGAF; v_call: TRBV11-1
cdr3_aa: ASSPPGVEGRQPQH; v_call: TRBV27
cdr3_aa: ASRSSGGAQETQY; v_call: TRBV6-5
cdr3_aa: ASSLVEYQETQY; v_call: TRBV18
cdr3_aa: ASSLVPGLGGNEQF; v_call: TRBV5-5
cdr3_aa: ASSREPNTEAF; v_call: TRBV6-5
cdr3_aa: ASSWPGLPSTDTQY; v_call: TRBV7-2
cdr3_aa: ASTDRANTEAF; v_call: TRBV6-6
cdr3_aa: ASSPQGTRLYGYT; v_call: TRBV5-1
cdr3_aa: ATSREGEAGELF; v_call: TRBV15
cdr3_aa: ASSSDKETQY; v_call: TRBV19
cdr3_aa: ASSPRTSGGLGETQY; v_call: TRBV3-1/TRBV3-2
cdr3_aa: ASSRDSSTDTQY; v_call: TRBV18
cdr3_aa: ASSSTGGQTGELF; v_call: TRBV5-1
cdr3_aa: ASTEGLVTGYSYNSPLH; v_call: TRBV2
cdr3_aa: ASSPYTSVTEAF; v_call: TRBV5-1
cdr3_aa: ASRGGGDNEKLF; v_call: TRBV6-5